This T cell receptor (beta chain) stems from a study of CD8 T cells in ankylosing spondylitis. Study outcomes and limitations: What seemed typical of ankylosing spondylitis blood was a TCR beta motif built from eight highly homologous variants. The authors reported significant enrichment of disease-linked clones in matched ankylosing spondylitis synovial fluid. Clones linked to disease, bearing a CD8+ phenotype, were relatively rare in peripheral blood.

The ends were cut back, 4 bases at V and 6 bases at J, with 14 bases in the middle. Looked up from germline, CDR1 is SGDLS and CDR2 is YYNGEE. The CDR3 sequence is 13 residues long. TCRdb processed the 5' RACE reads anew with MiXCR; each CDR3 protein has one entry. This sample has some 220,000 distinct CDR3 sequences, with about 7% found just once. This clonotype has a count of ten or more. Its antigen remains unidentified. This TCR was recovered from a male donor with ankylosing spondylitis. This chain connects TRBV9 to TRBJ2-7; possibly TRBD1 or TRBD2 for D (7 bases each). The sequenced material came from blood, either unsorted or a sorted T cell fraction (not recorded which). Written as DNA, the CDR3 is TGTGCCAGCAGCCCAGGGGGGGCGGGCGAGCAGTACTTC. As protein: CASSPGGAGEQYF.